The source of this TCR beta chain is a study of shared clonotypes between healthy human individuals. General study findings and limits: Against clonotypes common to all four donors, non-shared ones had lower generation probabilities.

Using immunoSEQ multiplex PCR, the repertoire was profiled, and TCRdb retains in-frame clones only, with some absent. The table shows millions of clones, with about 95% occurring only once. Naive CD8 cells were CD45RO-negative, positively selected for CCR7, excluding terminally differentiated effector memory CD45RA+ cells. Remarks on this clone: What it binds is unknown. Other nucleotide sequences from this sample produce the same CDR3.

This CDR3 contains 14 residues. The germline V gene has CDR1 SGDLS and CDR2 YYNGEE. Trimming pared 2 bases from V and 4 bases from J, leaving 9 bases between. The receptor comes from a young man in good health. Sequencing was carried out using naive CD8+ T cells sorted from blood. This chain links TRBV9 with TRBJ2-2; TRBD1 or TRBD2 may be the D gene (5 bases each). The CDR3 DNA follows: TGTGCCAGCAGCGTGGGACCTTCCACCGGGGAGCTGTTTTTT. Encoded protein: CASSVGPSTGELFF.